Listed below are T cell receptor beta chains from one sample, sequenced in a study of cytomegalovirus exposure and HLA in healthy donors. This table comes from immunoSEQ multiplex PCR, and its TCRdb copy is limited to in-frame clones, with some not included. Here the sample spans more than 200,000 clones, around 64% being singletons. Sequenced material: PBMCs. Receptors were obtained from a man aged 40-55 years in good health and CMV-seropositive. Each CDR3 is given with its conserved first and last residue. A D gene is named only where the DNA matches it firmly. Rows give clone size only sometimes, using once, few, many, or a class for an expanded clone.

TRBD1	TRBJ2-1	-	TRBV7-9	CSSSLGQGGYNEQFF	TGTTCCAGCAGCCTGGGACAGGGGGGTTACAATGAGCAGTTCTTC
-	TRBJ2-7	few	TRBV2	CASKAPRVPYEQYF	TGTGCCAGCAAAGCCCCCCGGGTACCCTACGAGCAGTACTTC
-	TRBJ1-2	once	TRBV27	CASSSGGEDYGYTF	TGTGCCAGCAGTTCGGGAGGGGAGGACTATGGCTACACCTTC
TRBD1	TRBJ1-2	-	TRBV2	CASSPGTGHSRGYTF	TGTGCCAGCAGCCCCGGGACAGGGCATAGTCGGGGCTACACCTTC
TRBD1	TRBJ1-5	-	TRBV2	CASTSGGGNQPQHF	TGTGCCAGCACCTCAGGGGGCGGTAATCAGCCCCAGCATTTT
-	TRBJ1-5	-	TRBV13	CASSLGRVQPQHF	TGTGCCAGCAGCTTAGGCCGCGTTCAGCCCCAGCATTTT
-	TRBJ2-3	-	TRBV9	CASSVVAVASTDTQYF	TGTGCCAGCAGCGTAGTGGCCGTCGCTAGCACAGATACGCAGTATTTT
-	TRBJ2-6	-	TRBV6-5	CASSYSRANVLTF	TGTGCCAGCAGTTACTCTAGGGCCAACGTCCTGACTTTC
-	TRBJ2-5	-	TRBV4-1	CASSPPKGRETQYF	TGCGCCAGCAGCCCCCCCAAGGGGCGAGAGACCCAGTACTTC
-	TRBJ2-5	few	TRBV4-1	CASSQADRYQETQYF	TGCGCCAGCAGCCAAGCCGACAGGTATCAAGAGACCCAGTACTTC
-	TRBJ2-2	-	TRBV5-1	CASSLGQTNTGELFF	TGCGCCAGCAGCTTGGGTCAGACTAACACCGGGGAGCTGTTTTTT
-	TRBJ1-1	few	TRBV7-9	CASSLQSNTEAFF	TGTGCCAGCAGCTTACAGTCGAACACTGAAGCTTTCTTT
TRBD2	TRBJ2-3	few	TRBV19	CASSIGEGISTDTQYF	TGTGCCAGTAGTATAGGGGAGGGGATCAGCACAGATACGCAGTATTTT
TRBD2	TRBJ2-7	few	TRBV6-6	CASSYSESGGRIF	TGTGCCAGCAGTTACTCGGAGAGCGGGGGTAGGATCTTC
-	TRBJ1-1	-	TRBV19	CASCVWDIRREPFSTEAFF	TGTGCCAGTTGTGTGTGGGACATTCGGAGAGAACCATTCTCCACTGAAGCTTTCTTT
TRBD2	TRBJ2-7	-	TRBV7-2	CASSSLAGATYEQYF	TGTGCCAGCAGCTCCCTAGCGGGGGCCACCTACGAGCAGTACTTC
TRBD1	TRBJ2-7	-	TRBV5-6	CASSLSQGKGNEQYF	TGTGCCAGCAGCTTGTCACAGGGGAAGGGAAACGAGCAGTACTTC
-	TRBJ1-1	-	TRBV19	CASPGNTEAFF	TGTGCCAGTCCGGGGAACACTGAAGCTTTCTTT
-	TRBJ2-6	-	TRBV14	CATAPDNPFGGANVLTF	TGTGCCACCGCCCCCGACAACCCGTTCGGCGGGGCCAACGTCCTGACTTTC
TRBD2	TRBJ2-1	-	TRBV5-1	CASTPGLPNNEQFF	TGCGCCAGCACCCCGGGACTACCGAACAATGAGCAGTTCTTC
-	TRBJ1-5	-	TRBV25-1	CASSEWGGNQPQHF	TGTGCCAGCAGTGAATGGGGGGGGAATCAGCCCCAGCATTTT
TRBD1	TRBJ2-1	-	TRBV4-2	CASSQEGTGILRNEQFF	TGTGCCAGCAGCCAAGAAGGGACAGGGATCTTACGCAATGAGCAGTTCTTC
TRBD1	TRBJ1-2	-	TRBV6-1	CASSERTGPYYGYTF	TGTGCCAGCAGTGAACGGACAGGGCCCTACTATGGCTACACCTTC
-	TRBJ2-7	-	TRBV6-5	CASRTRDEQYF	TGTGCCAGCAGAACCAGGGATGAGCAGTACTTC
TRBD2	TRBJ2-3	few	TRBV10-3	CAIRGTSGGFTDTQYF	TGTGCCATCAGGGGAACTAGCGGGGGGTTCACAGATACGCAGTATTTT
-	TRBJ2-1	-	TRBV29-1	CSVERGLLNLDEQFF	TGCAGCGTTGAAAGGGGCCTATTGAATCTCGATGAGCAGTTCTTC
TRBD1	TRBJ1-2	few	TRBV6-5	CASRPSGTGDGYTF	TGTGCCAGCAGGCCATCCGGGACAGGGGACGGCTACACCTTC